This paragraph covers one T cell receptor beta chain sequence. It lacks a known antigen. No quality values exist for individual bases; no much larger clone is one base distant. The data stem from a study of cytomegalovirus exposure and HLA in healthy donors (TCRdb year 2017). Looking at the study overall: An earlier analysis of fewer than 750 of the donors reported about 300 Gb of sequence data and 95 million to 120 million unique TCR beta sequences obtained from approximately 180 million T cells. An early release that covered around 590 HLA-typed donors contained around 300 gigabases of sequencing data and around 80 million unique TCR sequences. Both class I and class II loci were covered by HLA typing, at four-digit resolution. An earlier analysis of 587 of the donors used high-throughput TCR beta sequencing to judge whether each TCR beta V gene segment behaved as functional or pseudogenic. In a later analysis, previously published TCR beta repertoires from 500 to 750 donors were re-analyzed and high-resolution HLA genotyping was added so that TCR occurrence patterns could be studied. Typing coverage varied by locus: roughly 620-630 donors for A, B, C, DRB1 and DQB1; 500 to 550 for DQA1; around 610 for DPA1; roughly 450 for DPB1. Every discovery cohort repertoire had been produced on one sequencing platform. To predict cytomegalovirus infection status, the study brought together high-throughput TCR immunosequencing, statistical association of individual TCRs with disease status, and machine learning. Rather than drawing on any new phenotypic data, the later analysis identified candidate immune exposures from TCR beta sequences and the way those sequences occurred across donors. On average, around 240,000 unique TCR beta nucleotide sequences were sequenced per donor among a few hundred genotyped donors of the cohort, with 15% to 20% of those sequences being non-productive. A separate validation cohort of about 110 different subjects was used in addition to the approximately 670-subject first cohort. The study used immunosequencing to profile the T cell repertoires of approximately 650 subjects and linked those repertoires to cytomegalovirus serostatus. Because of strong linkage in the cohort, four to six DR-DQ haplotypes were treated as single units for association and clustering. Genome-wide SNP genotypes for about three fifths of the 666 donors were used in a later genetic analysis, which treated that subset as a discovery cohort. Among the roughly 430 genotyped donors, around 79% belonged to the genetic ancestry cluster associated with self-reported Caucasian donors. Alongside the repertoire data, information on donor age, sex, ethnicity and CMV serostatus was compiled. The study was designed to test whether signatures of past pathogen exposure could be identified by cataloging public T cell receptors.

The cohort consisted of approximately 670 healthy bone marrow donors. Cohort members were all nominally healthy when sampled, although unrecorded immune exposures were likely present. The donor tested CMV seronegative, placing the donor among the roughly 350 seronegative members of the cohort. Every donor gave a peripheral blood sample, and the peripheral blood mononuclear cells from that sample were used for TCR beta sequencing. Genomic DNA was extracted from the blood cell samples with the Qiagen DNeasy Blood Extraction Kit. V was cut back by 1 base and J by 4 bases, leaving a gap of 11 bases between them. Spanning cysteine to phenylalanine, the CDR3 consists of 15 amino acids. Only the CDR3 DNA stays, 45 bases, in frame from base 1. As encoded in the germline V gene, CDR1 is SGHRS while CDR2 is YFSETQ. The protocol used for the library was the immunoSEQ multiplex PCR assay. A mixture of 60 forward primers for TCR Vbeta segments and 13 reverse primers for TCR Jbeta segments was used in the multiplex PCR. The CDR3 region of rearranged TCR beta genes was amplified from genomic DNA by a multiplex PCR assay. The amplified TCR beta libraries were sequenced on the Illumina HiSeq System as 87-base-pair reads. Concerning the study's data processing: In a later analysis, 77 million or so unique TCR beta chains were counted across the roughly 610 repertoires, and roughly 11 million of these chains were shared by at least two donors. A nearest-neighbor algorithm error-corrected the raw reads and collapsed the reads into unique sequences, merging closely related sequences to remove PCR and sequencing errors. To assign V, D and J gene segments, CDR3 sequences were aligned to IMGT reference sequences. For a sequence to be retained, a match of at least six nucleotides to both a V gene segment and a J gene segment was required. A rearrangement counted as productive if the CDR3 had no stop codons and remained in frame with V and J, and every other rearrangement counted as non-productive. CDR3 was defined according to IMGT convention as the region running from the second conserved V-encoded cysteine to the conserved J-encoded phenylalanine. The earlier analysis of fewer than 700 of the donors excluded sequences that lacked an unambiguous match to a single V gene segment. In an earlier analysis of a few hundred of the donors, V segments were called functional above 56.7% productive rearrangements and were called segregating when the between-donor standard deviation exceeded 5%. A statistical classification framework was built to diagnose cytomegalovirus status from the catalog of TCR beta chain sequences. A later analysis assigned V and J genes by comparing TCR nucleotide sequences with IMGT/GENE-DB human TR gene sequences. A later analysis assigned CDR3 sequences and most-parsimonious VDJ recombination scenarios with the TCRdist pipeline. In a later analysis, every TCR beta chain was defined by the combination of its CDR3 amino acid sequence and its V-gene family, and reads without a unique V-gene family were dropped. In a later analysis, 450 to 600 highly shared, low-generation-probability nucleotide sequences were removed to address suspected cross-contamination and a sequencing artifact. For each public chain, a later analysis derived a clonal expansion index from normalized ranks of inferred template counts within each repertoire. Generation probabilities in a later analysis came from a VDJ recombination model fitted to out-of-frame rearrangements, and those results were checked against IGoR. Hypergeometric tests were used in a later analysis to score TCR-TCR, TCR-HLA and TCR-CMV co-occurrence, with a repertoire-size bias correction applied to the TCR pairs. To estimate false discovery rates, a later analysis permuted the HLA or CMV assignments 20 times. In a later analysis, co-occurring TCRs were grouped using DBSCAN, and TCRdist sequence similarity was added for clustering within HLA-allele-positive subsets. Co-occurrence clustering excluded repertoires with fewer than 30,000 or more than 120,000 public chains, plus five with anomalous nucleotide sharing. In TCRdb, the immuneACCESS table is reduced to in-frame sequences with V and J assigned. These tables do not hold every clone; where another copy was compared, an unresolved V gene accounts for under half, and the others remain unexplained. V and J calls and clone size follow that table, whereas D and trimming were derived from the DNA. This sample comprises 100,000 to 150,000 clones, 70% to 85% of them detected only once. 1.8% of the sample is taken by the ten largest.

Paper-wide results and their limitations: Compared with the roughly 670-donor mean, donors in an Asian-associated ancestry cluster had fewer N-insertions in productive TCRs, according to a later genetic analysis. A cluster of highly shared sequence variants was judged likely to represent a technical artifact of the sequencing pipeline. In the study, roughly 160 TCR beta chains were listed as associated with cytomegalovirus. The only immune exposure information available for the cohort was CMV serostatus. In vitro tests confirmed that a few of the cytomegalovirus-associated TCR beta chains recognize cytomegalovirus antigens. In a later analysis, HLA-associated TCR beta chains were found to be more clonally expanded and to have lower generation probabilities than equally common non-associated chains. A later analysis associated 16,951 TCR beta sequences with specific HLA alleles at a false discovery rate of 0.05. According to a later analysis, parvovirus B19, influenza, CMV and Epstein-Barr virus appeared linked to several top co-occurrence clusters. Only TCR beta chains were sequenced in this cohort, and the absence of alpha or paired-chain data limited detectable features. The classifier was reported to diagnose cytomegalovirus status with high specificity and sensitivity in both the original and validation cohorts. It was suggested by the authors that the approach could potentially be generalized to other disease states and immunological phenotypes. Because counts were too low, roughly 18 rarely observed V segments, including chromosome 9 orphons, were left out of the earlier analysis of approximately 580 of the donors. A further reported finding was that TCR beta sequences accurately predicted the HLA-A and HLA-B alleles for most subjects in the first cohort. V-gene and J-gene trimming of TCR beta chains was associated with a missense DCLRE1C variant in a later genetic analysis, and the association was replicated in an independent cohort. Presence/absence analyses assumed roughly uniform sequencing depth across donors, an assumption that may not hold. Strong co-occurrence of HLA alleles, especially DR and DQ, made assigning TCR associations to individual alleles difficult. In a later analysis, TCR association rates were found to vary across HLA loci, with the most associated TCRs seen for DRB1 alleles and the fewest for HLA-C alleles. Most TCR sequences were seen in very few donors, while some public TCRs were found in many individuals. In a later analysis, most CMV-associated TCR beta chains were found to appear HLA-restricted, with HLA associations seemingly driven largely by CMV exposure. Correlated functional status among segregating V segments might reflect linkage disequilibrium, but an unknown experimental factor could not be ruled out. Because the 87-base-pair reads could not distinguish some IMGT-functional V segments, including TRBV6-2 and TRBV6-3, those segments were excluded. Because HLA typing was unavailable for some donors at each locus, only the typed subset was used in association tests. In an earlier analysis of several hundred of the donors, most TCR beta V segments were observed in productive rearrangements about 90% or about 30% of the time, broadly matching IMGT annotations.

The chain employs TRBV5-1 and TRBJ2-2, with TRBD1 perhaps the D gene, on 6 matching bases. The clonotype comes from a man between 18 and 35 years old in good health and CMV-seronegative. The source material was PBMCs. For the CDR3, the sequence is CASSLQGPSTGELFF. The DNA reads as follows: TGCGCCAGCAGCTTGCAGGGGCCCAGCACCGGGGAGCTGTTTTTT.